One and the same sample provided the 26 T cell receptor beta chains below, sequenced in a study of CD8+ T cells in alopecia areata. Treatment: oral pan-JAK inhibitor, 5-10 mg twice daily. RNA was extracted and reverse transcribed into cDNA as the sequencing template. Using immunoSEQ multiplex PCR, the repertoire was profiled, and TCRdb retains in-frame clones only, with some absent. The table includes about 300,000 clones, nearly 60% detected once. Specimen: CD4+ T cells sorted from blood, collected at week 24, from a patient treated with tofacitinib. Receptor source: a human donor with alopecia areata.

This chain connects TRBV15 to TRBJ1-1, with a tentative D call TRBD1 (5 bases). The germline V gene has CDR1 LNHNV and CDR2 YYDKDF (reference sequence). V was cut by 1 base and J by 2 bases, with 11 bases left in between. The CDR3 is made up of 15 amino acids. This chain's CDR3 is CATSRVQATNTEAFF. In nucleotides, the CDR3 is TGTGCCACCAGCAGAGTACAGGCTACTAACACTGAAGCTTTCTTT.

The gene calls are TRBV30 and TRBJ2-5; D is perhaps TRBD1 (5 bases). CDR3 length equals 15 residues. With 0 bases removed from V and 2 bases from J, the gap between germline ends came to 13 bases. Germline CDR1 reads GTSNPN; CDR2 reads SVGIG (reference sequence). The CDR3 sequence is CAWSVQALIQETQYF. CDR3 DNA: TGTGCCTGGAGTGTACAGGCCTTAATACAAGAGACCCAGTACTTC. The full variable domain, with the rest looked up from reference TRBV30 and TRBJ2-5, is SQTIHQWPATLVQPVGSPLSLECTVEGTSNPNLYWYRQAAGRGLQLLFYSVGIGQISSEVPQNLSASRPQDRQFILSSKKLLLSDSGFYLCAWSVQALIQETQYFGPGTRLLVL.

This chain joins TRBV5-4 and TRBJ2-5; possible D gene TRBD2, 6 bases. V was shortened by 5 bases and J by 2 bases, with 7 bases between the two germline ends. The V gene's germline CDR1 is SGHNT and CDR2 YYREEE (reference sequence). The CDR3 has 12 residues. In DNA form, the CDR3 reads TGTGCCAGCAGAGGGAGGCAAGAGACCCAGTACTTC. Translated, it gives CASRGRQETQYF.

This chain joins TRBV9 and TRBJ1-6; a possible D gene is TRBD1 (5 bases). The germline V gene encodes CDR1 SGDLS and CDR2 YYNGEE. The germline V and J ends were trimmed by 8 bases and 6 bases, with 15 bases remaining between them. This CDR3 has 14 amino acids. The CDR3 nucleotides read TGTGCCAGTCAAAACAGGTTTCCTAATTCACCCCTCCACTTT. This codes for CASQNRFPNSPLHF.

The chain combines TRBV2 with TRBJ2-4; D is undetermined. This CDR3 spans 12 amino acids. In germline, CDR1 is SNHLY, CDR2 FYNNEI. Trimming took off 7 bases at V and 6 bases at J, with 10 bases between the two ends. CDR3 loop: CASMVHGNIQYF. The CDR3 DNA is TGTGCCAGCATGGTACATGGAAACATTCAGTACTTC.

The chain uses TRBV18 and TRBJ2-3, with D perhaps matching TRBD1 (5 bases). V lost 0 bases and J lost 1, with 11 bases in between. The germline V gene encodes CDR1 KGHSH and CDR2 LQKENI. The CDR3 loop spans 16 amino acids. Here the CDR3 reads CASSPPSRARTDTQYF. The CDR3 nucleotides are TGTGCCAGCTCACCACCGAGCAGGGCACGCACAGATACGCAGTATTTT.

In this sample, this clone turned up a few times. The rearrangement links TRBV7-2 to TRBJ1-3; D ambiguous. V lost 0 bases and J lost 4, with 7 bases in between. Germline CDR1 reads SGHTA; CDR2 reads FQGNSA. This CDR3 contains 14 residues. This CDR3 is CASSLAASGNTIYF. CDR3 DNA sequence: TGTGCCAGCAGCTTAGCAGCATCCGGAAACACCATATATTTT.

There are a few counts of this clone. The chain has TRBV4-1 and TRBJ2-1; 12 bases line up with TRBD2. Trimming cost V 3 bases and J 8 bases; bases outside gene matches: 11. Germline V lookup: CDR1 MGHRA, CDR2 YSYEKL. This CDR3 is built from 17 residues. The DNA for the CDR3 is TGCGCCAGCAGCCATACAGTACTAGCGGGGGGCGCGGATGAGCAGTTCTTC. This gives the protein CASSHTVLAGGADEQFF.

The chain is built from TRBV4-1 and TRBJ2-4, with TRBD2 identical over 10 bases. The trim removed 0 bases at V and 4 bases at J, leaving 6 bases unmatched. The germline CDR1 and CDR2 sequences are MGHRA and YSYEKL. The CDR3 covers 17 residues. The CDR3 sequence is CASSQDLTSGNKNIQYF. The CDR3, as DNA: TGCGCCAGCAGCCAAGATCTAACTAGCGGGAATAAAAACATTCAGTACTTC.

This clone came up once. This chain joins TRBV20-1 and TRBJ1-1; no reliable D call. Between the trimmed V and J ends, which lost 6 bases and 4 bases, there was a span of 9 bases. Germline V gene data show CDR1 as DFQATT and CDR2 as SNEGSKA (reference sequence). This CDR3 region has 11 residues. In nucleotides, the CDR3 is TGCAGTGCCTTCGCACGCACTGAAGCTTTCTTT. Translated: CSAFARTEAFF.

This chain connects TRBV6-6 to TRBJ1-1; D unresolved. The CDR3 sequence is 12 residues long. Trimming left V 4 bases short and J 0 bases short, with 3 bases between. Germline V gene lookup returns CDR1 MNHNY and CDR2 SVGAGI (reference sequence). CDR3 loop: CASSWVNTEAFF. The CDR3 bases are TGTGCCAGCAGTTGGGTGAACACTGAAGCTTTCTTT.

In the case of this clone: Relative to the germline gene, one junction end is altered; a read error may explain this. The chain joins TRBV5-1 to TRBJ1-4, with D possibly TRBD1 on 6 matching bases. The CDR3 totals 14 residues. Germline V gives CDR1 SGHRS, CDR2 YFSETQ. This CDR3 is CASNLDSSNEKLFF. The DNA for the CDR3 is TGCGCCAGCAACTTGGACAGTTCTAATGAAAAACTGTTTTTT.

V gene TRBV15 combines with J gene TRBJ1-5; D is ambiguous. This CDR3 has 13 amino acids. CDR1 is LNHNV, CDR2 YYDKDF, per germline (reference sequence). Trimming cost V 1 base and J 2 bases, with 3 bases left between them. The CDR3 coding sequence is TGTGCCACCAGCAGAGTGGGCAATCAGCCCCAGCATTTT. Its protein is CATSRVGNQPQHF.

The chain uses TRBV11-2 and TRBJ2-3; D not certain. Trimming shortened V by 4 bases and J by 2 bases, and 13 bases separated the two germline ends. CDR1 and CDR2 from the germline V gene are SGHAT and FQNNGV. This CDR3 has 15 amino acids. CDR3 DNA: TGTGCCAGCAGCTCCCCTGGCCAGAACACAGATACGCAGTATTTT. Translating gives CASSSPGQNTDTQYF.

This clone was found a few times. This sequence joins TRBV5-6 and TRBJ2-3, with a possible D match to TRBD1 (5 bases). Trimming took off 5 bases at V and 1 base at J, with 20 bases between the two ends. This CDR3 region has 17 residues. The germline V gene encodes CDR1 SGHDT and CDR2 YYEEEE. Here the CDR3 reads CASRSSTTAGGTDTQYF. CDR3 nucleotide sequence: TGTGCCAGCAGGTCTTCTACGACAGCAGGAGGCACAGATACGCAGTATTTT.

This clone was seen only a few times. This rearrangement joins TRBV6-4 to TRBJ1-2; the match to TRBD1 covers 10 bases. The CDR3 runs to 16 residues. With V trimmed by 10 bases and J by 5 bases, 16 bases remained unmatched. Germline-derived CDR1 and CDR2 are MRHNA and SNTAGT. The CDR3 spells CATSSTGTGVEYGYTF. The CDR3 coding sequence is TGTGCCACGTCAAGTACCGGGACAGGGGTAGAGTATGGCTACACCTTC.

The rearrangement uses TRBV29-1 and TRBJ1-2; no reliable D call. The CDR3 has 11 amino acids. Germline CDR1 and CDR2: SQVTM and ANQGSEA. V lost 7 bases to trimming and J lost 2 bases, with 8 bases between them. DNA for the CDR3: TGCAGCGGTTGGGTCAACTATGGCTACACCTTC. This encodes CSGWVNYGYTF.

The chain carries TRBV9 and TRBJ2-3; a possible D gene is TRBD2 (5 bases). From germline, CDR1 is SGDLS and CDR2 YYNGEE. The CDR3 sequence is 15 residues long. The V gene lost 4 bases and the J gene lost 2 bases, with 14 bases spanning the gap. Written as DNA, the CDR3 is TGTGCCAGCAGCCATACTAGAGATAACACAGATACGCAGTATTTT. The encoded protein is CASSHTRDNTDTQYF.

The rearrangement uses TRBV5-1 and TRBJ2-6; D is tentatively TRBD1 or TRBD2 (5 bases each). The CDR3 runs to 15 residues. Per the germline V gene, CDR1 is SGHRS and CDR2 is YFSETQ. Trimming took off 0 bases at V and 2 bases at J, with 6 bases between the two ends. In DNA form, the CDR3 reads TGCGCCAGCAGCTTGGAGGGACCTGGGGCCAACGTCCTGACTTTC. This translates into CASSLEGPGANVLTF. The whole variable domain, remainder taken from reference TRBV5-1 and TRBJ2-6, is KAGVTQTPRYLIKTRGQQVTLSCSPISGHRSVSWYQQTPGQGLQFLFEYFSETQRNKGNFPGRFSGRQFSNSRSEMNVSTLELGDSALYLCASSLEGPGANVLTFGAGSRLTVL.

CDR3 protein: CASSPATGLETQYF. The DNA for the CDR3 is TGTGCCAGCAGCCCAGCGACAGGGTTGGAGACCCAGTACTTC. This chain uses TRBV5-4 with TRBJ2-5; 7 bases align to TRBD1. J was trimmed by 5 bases and V by 4 bases; bases with no gene match: 8. Looked up from germline, CDR1 is SGHNT and CDR2 is YYREEE (reference sequence). The CDR3 runs to 14 residues.

This rearrangement joins TRBV14 to TRBJ2-1, with D hard to call. From germline, CDR1 is SGHDN and CDR2 FVKESK. Trimming took off 5 bases at V and 6 bases at J, with 17 bases between the two ends. There are 15 residues in the CDR3. This CDR3 reads CASSEYTISGNEQFF. Written as DNA, the CDR3 is TGTGCCAGCAGCGAATACACCATCTCAGGCAATGAGCAGTTCTTC.

The chain carries TRBV4-2 and TRBJ2-7; 7 positions agree with TRBD1. This CDR3 region has 15 residues. J was trimmed by 4 bases and V by 5 bases; bases with no gene match: 11. Germline-derived CDR1 and CDR2 are LGHNA and YNFKEQ. The CDR3 DNA reads TGTGCCAGCAGCAACTTTGGGGACAGAACTTACGAGCAGTACTTC. Translated: CASSNFGDRTYEQYF.

J is TRBJ2-5 and V is TRBV7-2; D gene uncertain. The CDR3 covers 13 residues. Trimming took off 5 bases at V and 4 bases at J, with 11 bases between the two ends. The V gene's germline CDR1 is SGHTA and CDR2 FQGNSA. The CDR3 sequence is CASSVSGGETQYF. The CDR3 DNA follows: TGTGCCAGCAGCGTTTCAGGCGGAGAGACCCAGTACTTC.

With respect to this clone: Other DNA sequences within the sample encode an identical CDR3. The genes are TRBV18 and TRBJ1-1; a weak D match, TRBD1 (5 bases). V dropped 3 bases and J dropped 0 bases, with 5 bases sitting between them. Germline lookup yields CDR1 KGHSH and CDR2 LQKENI. This CDR3 has 13 amino acids. Here the CDR3 DNA reads TGTGCCAGCTCACCGGGGGTGAACACTGAAGCTTTCTTT. This translates into CASSPGVNTEAFF. Variable domain in full (rest from reference TRBV18 and TRBJ1-1): NAGVMQNPRHLVRRRGQEARLRCSPMKGHSHVYWYRQLPEEGLKFMVYLQKENIIDESGMPKERFSAEFPKEGPSILRIQQVVRGDSAAYFCASSPGVNTEAFFGQGTRLTVV.

The chain recombines TRBV7-9 with TRBJ2-7; the D gene is possibly TRBD2 (7 bases). Trimming pared 2 bases from V and 2 bases from J, leaving 10 bases between. The germline V gene has CDR1 SEHNR and CDR2 FQNEAQ (reference sequence). The CDR3 runs to 14 residues. The CDR3 DNA is TGTGCCAGCAGCTTACGAGGGGGGGCCTACGAGCAGTACTTC. As protein: CASSLRGGAYEQYF. Combining the CDR3 with reference TRBV7-9 and TRBJ2-7 gives the whole variable domain DTGVSQNPRHKITKRGQNVTFRCDPISEHNRLYWYRQTLGQGPEFLTYFQNEAQLEKSRLLSDRFSAERPKGSFSTLEIQRTEQGDSAMYLCASSLRGGAYEQYFGPGTRLTVT.

The rearrangement joins TRBV5-1 to TRBJ2-5; D possibly uses TRBD1 or TRBD2 (5 bases each). Trimming removed 0 bases from V and 4 bases from J, with 13 bases in between. The germline gives CDR1 SGHRS, CDR2 YFSETQ. There are 15 residues in the CDR3. CDR3 bases: TGCGCCAGCAGCTTGGGCACCGGGACGACAGAGACCCAGTACTTC. Translated, it gives CASSLGTGTTETQYF.